This T cell receptor beta chain is from a study of cytomegalovirus exposure and HLA in healthy donors. Looking at the study overall: Falling in the Caucasian-associated ancestry cluster were 80% to 90% of 300 to 500 genotyped donors.

60 Vbeta and 13 Jbeta primers were used in PCR. TCRdb's table, derived via immunoSEQ multiplex PCR, lists solely in-frame clones and lacks some. The sample has roughly 90,000 clones; around four fifths are singletons. V lost 4 bases, J lost 1 base, and 9 bases lay in between. The CDR3 covers 14 residues. Germline CDR1 and CDR2: SNHLY and FYNNEI. This chain uses TRBV2 with TRBJ2-3; D ambiguous. The receptor's source is a man in his thirties or forties in good health and CMV-seronegative. Sequencing used PBMCs. CDR3 bases: TGTGCCAGCAGTGTAGAGCTGGGCACAGATACGCAGTATTTT. Its translation is CASSVELGTDTQYF.